This is a list of T cell receptor beta chains from one sample in a study of blood T cell repertoires in COVID-19. Only in-frame clones appear in the TCRdb table, and some are missing; sequencing was by immunoSEQ multiplex PCR. Here the sample spans about 110,000 clones, 88% being singletons. The sequenced sample was peripheral blood. These receptors were taken from a human donor in a cohort sampled during active COVID-19. Both conserved end residues are part of each CDR3. The order of the fields is V gene, J gene, D gene, clone size, CDR3 protein, CDR3 DNA. A D gene is named only where the DNA matches it firmly. The size of a clone is reported for some rows only, either as once, few or many, or as a class for expanded clones.

TRBV11-2,TRBJ1-5,TRBD1,-,CASSPSGGHQPQHF,TGTGCCAGCAGCCCCTCAGGGGGACATCAGCCCCAGCATTTT
TRBV3-1/TRBV3-2,TRBJ1-5,TRBD1,-,CASSRAGQHQPQHF,TGTGCCAGCAGCCGGGCGGGACAGCATCAGCCCCAGCATTTT
TRBV19,TRBJ2-7,TRBD2,-,CASKGRALAGVYEQYF,TGTGCCAGTAAAGGGAGGGCCCTAGCGGGAGTCTACGAGCAGTACTTC
TRBV6-5,TRBJ1-3,-,once,CASSYQGFSGNTIYF,TGTGCCAGCAGTTACCAGGGGTTCTCAGGAAACACCATATATTTT
TRBV11-2,TRBJ2-7,TRBD1,-,CASSSGQGRYEQYF,TGTGCCAGCAGCTCCGGACAGGGGAGGTACGAGCAGTACTTC
TRBV27,TRBJ1-1,-,-,CASSLAGGRKFTEAFF,TGTGCCAGCAGCCTGGCGGGCGGCAGAAAATTCACTGAAGCTTTCTTT
TRBV27,TRBJ1-1,TRBD1,-,CASRDRGHNTEAFF,TGTGCCAGCAGGGACAGGGGGCATAACACTGAAGCTTTCTTT
TRBV7-2,TRBJ2-5,-,-,CASSALTAGTQYF,TGTGCCAGCAGCGCCCTGACGGCGGGGACCCAGTACTTC
TRBV10-2,TRBJ2-1,-,-,CASSEGGQRTNEQFF,TGCGCCAGCAGTGAAGGGGGACAAAGAACCAATGAGCAGTTCTTC
TRBV5-1,TRBJ2-3,-,-,CASSLGSVRGTDTQYF,TGCGCCAGCAGCTTGGGATCGGTGCGCGGCACAGATACGCAGTATTTT
TRBV7-2,TRBJ2-1,TRBD2,-,CASSPVGGRANNEQFF,TGTGCCAGCAGTCCAGTTGGGGGGAGGGCTAACAATGAGCAGTTCTTC
TRBV12-3/TRBV12-4,TRBJ1-3,-,few,CASSLSENTIYF,TGTGCCAGCAGTTTATCAGAAAACACCATATATTTT
TRBV6-1,TRBJ1-5,TRBD1,-,CASSGPGQLGNQPQHF,TGTGCCAGCAGTGGTCCGGGACAGCTCGGCAATCAGCCCCAGCATTTT
TRBV30,TRBJ1-6,TRBD1,-,CAWSVLRGTGNSPLHF,TGTGCCTGGAGTGTGCTCCGGGGGACAGGGAATTCACCCCTCCACTTT
TRBV7-9,TRBJ1-2,TRBD1,-,CASSPGTGHYGYTF,TGTGCCAGCAGCCCTGGGACAGGGCACTATGGCTACACCTTC
TRBV9,TRBJ1-2,TRBD1,-,CASSAGTGYGYTF,TGTGCCAGCAGCGCTGGGACAGGATATGGCTACACCTTC
TRBV27,TRBJ2-7,TRBD1,-,CASSLGQGAAYEQYF,TGTGCCAGCAGCCTAGGACAGGGGGCGGCCTACGAGCAGTACTTC
TRBV7-9,TRBJ1-2,-,-,CASSLARENGGYTF,TGTGCCAGCAGCTTGGCCCGGGAAAATGGAGGCTACACCTTC
TRBV2,TRBJ1-3,-,-,CASSVDSLGNTIYF,TGTGCCAGCAGTGTCGACTCGCTGGGAAACACCATATATTTT
TRBV25-1,TRBJ1-2,-,-,CASSMGSRGYTF,TGTGCCAGCAGTATGGGGAGTAGAGGCTACACCTTC
TRBV6-1,TRBJ1-5,-,few,CASSEQGNQPQHF,TGTGCCAGCAGTGAACAGGGCAATCAGCCCCAGCATTTT
TRBV2,TRBJ2-3,-,-,CASARDLTDTQYF,TGTGCCAGCGCGCGGGATCTCACAGATACGCAGTATTTT
TRBV11-3,TRBJ2-3,TRBD2,-,CASSSPGLANTQYF,TGTGCCAGCAGCTCCCCGGGACTAGCGAATACGCAGTATTTT
TRBV6-5,TRBJ2-3,TRBD2,-,CASSPGTSGADTQYF,TGTGCCAGCAGTCCCGGGACTAGCGGGGCTGATACGCAGTATTTT
TRBV2,TRBJ1-1,-,-,CASREQGLTEAFF,TGTGCCAGCAGGGAACAGGGATTAACTGAAGCTTTCTTT
TRBV25-1,TRBJ1-1,-,-,CASSEMGGGTEAFF,TGTGCCAGCAGTGAAATGGGCGGAGGCACTGAAGCTTTCTTT
TRBV6-5,TRBJ2-1,-,-,CASRVLGGDYNEQFF,TGTGCCAGCAGGGTGTTGGGCGGGGACTACAATGAGCAGTTCTTC
TRBV9,TRBJ1-1,-,-,CASSVEADMNTEAFF,TGTGCCAGCAGCGTAGAGGCGGATATGAACACTGAAGCTTTCTTT
TRBV5-4,TRBJ2-5,TRBD1,-,CASSLWAGGQETQYF,TGTGCCAGCAGCTTGTGGGCAGGGGGCCAGGAGACCCAGTACTTC
TRBV5-6,TRBJ2-7,TRBD2,-,CASSLVGLAGTYEQYF,TGTGCCAGCAGCTTGGTGGGACTAGCGGGCACCTACGAGCAGTACTTC
TRBV10-2,TRBJ1-3,-,-,CASSGRSSGNTIYF,TGCGCCAGCAGTGGGAGGAGCTCTGGAAACACCATATATTTT
TRBV7-2,TRBJ2-1,TRBD1,-,CASSSYRGSYNEQFF,TGTGCCAGCAGCTCGTACAGGGGCTCCTACAATGAGCAGTTCTTC
TRBV5-1,TRBJ1-1,TRBD1,-,CASSFQGGNEAFF,TGCGCCAGCAGCTTCCAGGGGGGCAATGAAGCTTTCTTT
TRBV7-9,TRBJ1-1,-,-,CASSLYSNTEAFF,TGTGCCAGCAGCTTATATTCGAACACTGAAGCTTTCTTT
TRBV11-2,TRBJ2-7,TRBD1,once,CASSLVVLVGQGGDEQYF,TGTGCCAGCAGCTTAGTAGTGTTAGTAGGACAGGGGGGCGACGAGCAGTACTTC
TRBV14,TRBJ1-6,-,-,CASSQDWAAHNSPLHF,TGTGCCAGCAGCCAAGATTGGGCAGCACATAATTCACCCCTCCACTTT
TRBV24-1,TRBJ2-1,TRBD1,once,CATSDSSQGAWEQFF,TGTGCCACCAGTGATTCCTCACAGGGGGCCTGGGAGCAGTTCTTC
TRBV7-3,TRBJ2-2,TRBD1,-,CASSSHRGNTGELFF,TGTGCCAGCAGCTCCCACAGGGGGAACACCGGGGAGCTGTTTTTT
TRBV7-3,TRBJ1-2,TRBD1,-,CASSLTFWDRGHFCYGYTF,TGTGCCAGCAGCTTAACGTTTTGGGACAGGGGGCATTTTTGCTATGGCTACACCTTC
TRBV28,TRBJ1-2,TRBD1,once,CASSPRDRADYGYTF,TGTGCCAGCAGTCCCCGGGACAGGGCAGACTATGGCTACACCTTC
TRBV10-3,TRBJ2-7,TRBD2,-,CAISGGLAGGEQYF,TGTGCCATCAGTGGGGGACTAGCGGGAGGCGAGCAGTACTTC
TRBV6-2/TRBV6-3,TRBJ1-5,-,-,CASSYRGAGAGQGLYQPQHF,TGTGCCAGCAGTTATAGAGGCGCCGGCGCCGGCCAGGGGCTATATCAGCCCCAGCATTTT
TRBV6-5,TRBJ1-6,-,-,CASSYWPRGDSPLHF,TGTGCCAGCAGTTACTGGCCACGGGGGGATTCACCCCTCCACTTT
TRBV2,TRBJ1-4,-,-,CASSVSRAGFEKLFF,TGTGCCAGCAGCGTAAGCAGGGCGGGGTTTGAAAAACTGTTTTTT
TRBV5-4,TRBJ2-1,TRBD2,-,CASSLSPSGSSYNEQFF,TGTGCCAGCAGCTTGAGTCCTAGCGGGAGCTCCTACAATGAGCAGTTCTTC
TRBV7-8,TRBJ2-5,TRBD1,-,CASSLNRGQETQYF,TGTGCCAGCAGCTTAAACAGGGGGCAAGAGACCCAGTACTTC
TRBV6-1,TRBJ1-4,-,-,CASSEGKKRGEKLFF,TGTGCCAGCAGTGAAGGAAAGAAAAGGGGTGAAAAACTGTTTTTT
TRBV7-3,TRBJ2-3,-,once,CASSPSPPGAGRTDTQYF,TGTGCCAGCAGCCCTTCTCCCCCGGGAGCTGGACGCACAGATACGCAGTATTTT
TRBV6-5,TRBJ2-7,-,-,CASSYSGLRDEQYF,TGTGCCAGCAGTTATTCCGGTTTGCGGGACGAGCAGTACTTC
TRBV7-9,TRBJ2-1,TRBD2,-,CASQTAGGYEQFF,TGTGCCAGCCAGACAGCGGGAGGGTATGAGCAGTTCTTC
TRBV6-5,TRBJ2-1,-,-,CASSYSSSLADEQFF,TGTGCCAGCAGTTACTCGAGCTCGCTGGCGGATGAGCAGTTCTTC
TRBV11-2,TRBJ2-3,TRBD2,-,CASSSGLAGSTNTQYF,TGTGCCAGCAGCTCAGGACTAGCGGGGAGCACAAATACGCAGTATTTT
TRBV9,TRBJ2-7,-,-,CASSVGGSPSSYEQYF,TGTGCCAGCAGCGTAGGAGGGAGCCCTAGCTCCTACGAGCAGTACTTC